This entry describes one T cell receptor beta chain. Its matching antigen is unknown. These data are taken from a study of post-analysis software for immune sequencing data. Study at large: Courses of disease covered relapsing-remitting, secondary progressive and progressive-relapsing multiple sclerosis. Study-wide results and limits: In patients, TRBV5-6, TRBV5-1 and TRBV20-1 belonged to roughly 5 TRBV segments found more frequently than in controls. There was significantly lower normalized Chao1 diversity in multiple sclerosis patients than in controls.

The library was made from cDNA and included unique molecular identifiers. Using its own MiXCR run on the PCR reads, TCRdb lists one record per CDR3 protein. The sample holds hundreds of thousands of distinct CDR3 sequences, roughly 46% seen once. CDR1 is MDHEN, CDR2 SYDVKM, per germline. V shed 3 bases and J 4 bases; nucleotides not matched to a gene: 5. The CDR3 loop spans 15 amino acids. The sample consisted of blood. The sequence was collected from a girl aged 10 to 17 with multiple sclerosis. The chain employs TRBV28 and TRBJ2-7; TRBD2 agrees at 11 bases. CDR3 in DNA: TGTGCCAGCAGTTTGCCCATAGCGGGAGGGTACGAGCAGTACTTC. Encoded protein: CASSLPIAGGYEQYF.